What follows describes a single T cell receptor (beta chain). This clonotype was seen a few times. Which antigen it targets is not known. No base quality values were provided; no much bigger clone lies one nucleotide off. The data stem from a study of T cell repertoires in cytomegalovirus infection (dated by TCRdb to the late 2010s). Describing the broader study: Because public TCR beta signatures pointed to carriage of CMV infection together with the matching HLA type, the HLA type of each donor mattered for the analysis. What the work shows at the level of the full study, not this receptor alone: The ex vivo response was dominated by HLA-C-restricted CMV-specific TCR beta clonotypes, which also provided the single most frequent clonotype in two of eight donors. Carriers of CMV infection plus the relevant HLA type were discriminated by the cumulative frequency of public TCR beta family members in the study cohort and in an independent roughly 340-donor cohort.

The instrument was an Illumina HiSeq 1500. Starting from the raw public reads, TCRdb applied fastp trimming at Q25, assembled clones with MiXCR and retained in-frame beta chains. A single entry per CDR3 protein holds the most common genes and DNA from its merged rows. This sample lists 300,000 to 450,000 distinct CDR3 sequences; 15% to 20% were detected once. The ten biggest clones cover 8.7% of the sample. V is clipped by 5 bases and J by 8 bases, and the sequence between their germline boundaries is 25 bases long. The germline V gene provides CDR1 SGHNT and CDR2 YENEEA. The CDR3 spans 17 residues, from the cysteine through the phenylalanine. The CDR3 DNA has 51 bases and is translated from base 1.

This sequence uses TRBV11-3 and TRBJ2-1; TRBD2 might be the D gene, on 7 matching bases. Material: PBMCs. The source of this sequence is a human donor in good health (CMV status not recorded). Some clones in this sample may be carry-over from other donors' samples. Read as DNA, the sequence is TGTGCCAGCAGCCTCCGGCTCGAGGGAGGGGGGGGCGATGAGCAGTTCTTC. It codes for CASSLRLEGGGGDEQFF. When the CDR3 is completed using the reference TRBV11-3 and TRBJ2-1 genes on either side, the full variable domain is EAGVVQSPRYKIIEKKQPVAFWCNPISGHNTLYWYLQNLGQGPELLIRYENEEAVDDSQLPKDRFSAERLKGVDSTLKIQPAELGDSAVYLCASSLRLEGGGGDEQFFGPGTRLTVL.